One and the same sample provided the 12 T cell receptor beta chains below, sequenced in a study of T cell responses to AZD1222 COVID-19 vaccine. Assay: immunoSEQ multiplex PCR; the TCRdb copy retains only in-frame clones and omits some. The table shows under 150,000 clones, with more than 90% occurring only once. The starting material was peripheral blood, obtained on day 0 of AZD1222 vaccination. These TCRs come from an adult in good health.

V usage is TRBV27 and J usage is TRBJ2-1; D possibly corresponds to TRBD1 (6 bases). The CDR3 consists of 13 residues. CDR1 is MNHEY and CDR2 is SMNVEV in the germline V gene (reference sequence). Trimming shortened V by 6 bases and J by 10 bases, and 16 bases separated the two germline ends. The CDR3 here is CASRLAGEGEQFF. DNA for the CDR3: TGTGCCAGCAGGTTGGCAGGGGAAGGAGAGCAGTTCTTC.

This clone has a handful of counts. The genes are TRBV28 and TRBJ2-7, with D possibly TRBD1 on 5 matching bases. The germline V and J ends were trimmed by 8 bases and 1 base, with 15 bases remaining between them. The CDR3 is made up of 14 amino acids. Germline V CDR1 and CDR2: MDHEN, SYDVKM. CDR3 bases: TGTGCCAGCGGAAGGGCAGGGCCTTCCTACGAGCAGTACTTC. The encoded protein is CASGRAGPSYEQYF.

The genes are TRBV6-5 and TRBJ2-5; perhaps TRBD2 as D (6 bases). The CDR3 totals 13 residues. The germline CDR1 and CDR2 sequences are MNHEY and SVGAGI. Deletions cut 6 bases from V and 5 bases from J, with 13 bases between. The CDR3 DNA sequence: TGTGCCAGCAGCACTAATGCGGGGGAGACCCAGTACTTC. Its protein is CASSTNAGETQYF.

The chain uses TRBV5-6 and TRBJ1-5; D unresolved. This CDR3 has 14 amino acids. Germline V gene sequence: CDR1 SGHDT, CDR2 YYEEEE. Trimming removed 2 bases at V and 6 bases at J, with 12 bases between. CDR3 sequence (DNA): TGTGCCAGCAGCTTTTTCCGGCGTGGTCAGCCCCAGCATTTT. Translation: CASSFFRRGQPQHF.

The gene calls are TRBV7-6 and TRBJ1-1; a possible D gene is TRBD1 (5 bases). Germline V gives CDR1 SGHVS, CDR2 FNYEAQ. CDR3 size: 13 residues. Trimming removed 3 bases from V and 8 bases from J, with 13 bases in between. CDR3 region: CASSFKSEGEAFF. The DNA for the CDR3 is TGTGCCAGCAGCTTCAAGTCGGAGGGGGAAGCTTTCTTT.

To note about this clone: In the same sample, other DNA sequences code for this CDR3. The chain is built from TRBV30 and TRBJ1-1; tentatively, D is TRBD1 (5 bases). The CDR3 extends over 13 amino acids. Deletions cut 3 bases from V and 0 bases from J, with 8 bases between. The germline gives CDR1 GTSNPN, CDR2 SVGIG (reference sequence). This CDR3 is CAWSPGVNTEAFF. CDR3 coding DNA: TGTGCCTGGAGCCCGGGGGTGAACACTGAAGCTTTCTTT.

The V gene is TRBV9, the J gene TRBJ2-4; no clear D gene. Germline CDR1 is SGDLS and CDR2 is YYNGEE. This CDR3 is 14 amino acids long. V was clipped by 3 bases and J by 6 bases, with 13 bases between them. CDR3 DNA sequence: TGTGCCAGCAGCGCCTCATATTCCCTAAACATTCAGTACTTC. The encoded protein is CASSASYSLNIQYF.

CDR3: CASSEAPYDSPLHF. The CDR3 nucleotides are TGTGCCAGCAGTGAAGCCCCTTACGACTCACCCCTCCACTTT. The chain recombines TRBV6-1 with TRBJ1-6, with D unclear. The CDR3 contains 14 residues. V lost 0 bases, J lost 10 bases, and 10 bases lay in between. CDR1 is MNHNS, CDR2 SASEGT, per germline.

About this clone: At the DNA level, this CDR3 is encoded by other sequences in the same sample as well. This sequence joins TRBV12-3 or TRBV12-4 and TRBJ1-1; no clear D gene. The length of the CDR3 is 13 residues. Trimming stripped 6 bases from V and 0 bases from J, with 8 bases between. In nucleotides, the CDR3 is TGTGCCAGCAGCCCCGGGGTGAACACTGAAGCTTTCTTT. It encodes CASSPGVNTEAFF.

As to this clone: One junction end does not reproduce the germline sequence, and a read error may be involved. This sequence joins TRBV29-1 and TRBJ2-7; 8 bases align to TRBD1. CDR3 size: 13 residues. The germline V gene encodes CDR1 SQVTM and CDR2 ANQGSEA. The CDR3 nucleotides read TGCAGCGTTGAAGATAGACAGGGGTACGCGCAGTACTTC. Its protein is CSVEDRQGYAQYF.

This sequence joins TRBV4-2 and TRBJ1-4; no clear D gene. The V end lost 0 bases, the J end lost 0 bases, and 8 bases lay between the germline ends. The CDR3 is 16 amino acids. Germline-derived CDR1 and CDR2 are LGHNA and YNFKEQ. The CDR3 spells CASSQEAPATNEKLFF. CDR3 DNA: TGTGCCAGCAGCCAAGAGGCGCCGGCAACTAATGAAAAACTGTTTTTT.

The chain combines TRBV7-2 with TRBJ1-4; no definite D call. The CDR3 loop spans 15 amino acids. CDR1 is SGHTA and CDR2 is FQGNSA in the germline V gene. V was shortened by 5 bases and J by 0 bases, with 10 bases between the two germline ends. The CDR3: CASSLLGSTNEKLFF. The CDR3 nucleotides are TGTGCCAGCAGCCTCCTGGGTTCAACTAATGAAAAACTGTTTTTT.